These 8 T cell receptor beta chains were all obtained from the same sample, sequenced in a study of blood T cell repertoires in COVID-19. Here immunoSEQ multiplex PCR was the method, and the copy in TCRdb shows in-frame clones only, minus some. The sample has about 320,000 clones, more than 75% seen once. Source material: PBMCs or T cells enriched from blood (not recorded which). These TCRs come from a woman younger than 35 who had recovered from COVID-19.

The chain couples TRBV10-3 to TRBJ2-3; TRBD2 matches 9 bases. After removal of 4 bases from V and 0 bases from J, the junction contained 5 bases not matched to a gene. Germline V gene sequence: CDR1 ENHRY, CDR2 SYGVKD. This CDR3 has 16 amino acids. The CDR3 DNA reads TGTGCCATCAGTGGTCTAGCGGGGTCTAGCACAGATACGCAGTATTTT. The encoded protein is CAISGLAGSSTDTQYF.

The rearrangement joins TRBV4-1 to TRBJ1-3; TRBD1 agrees at 7 bases. CDR1 and CDR2 (germline): MGHRA, YSYEKL. J gave up 0 bases and V 7 bases, and 3 bases lay outside the gene matches. This CDR3 region has 14 residues. CDR3 sequence reads: CASTTGVSGNTIYF. The CDR3 DNA reads as TGCGCCAGCACCACAGGGGTCTCTGGAAACACCATATATTTT.

The CDR3 region has the DNA TGTGCCACCAGTGACCCTCAAGAGACCCAGTACTTC. Its translation: CATSDPQETQYF. The rearrangement links TRBV24-1 to TRBJ2-5; D gene unclear. Deletions cut 4 bases from V and 2 bases from J, with 4 bases between. This CDR3 region has 12 residues. Germline CDR1 KGHDR, CDR2 SFDVKD.

This sequence joins TRBV5-1 and TRBJ2-7; 12 bases align to TRBD2. V lost 0 bases, J lost 0 bases, and 4 bases stayed unmatched. Germline V gene data show CDR1 as SGHRS and CDR2 as YFSETQ. This CDR3 has 17 residues. Here the CDR3 reads CASSLGELAGGSYEQYF. CDR3 bases: TGCGCCAGCAGCTTGGGCGAACTAGCGGGGGGCTCCTACGAGCAGTACTTC.

V gene TRBV5-1 combines with J gene TRBJ2-7, with TRBD1 matching 9 bases. The junction had 10 bases not matched to a gene; V was cut back by 4 bases and J by 2 bases. The CDR3 runs 16 residues. Germline CDR1 is SGHRS and CDR2 is YFSETQ. The CDR3 sequence: CASSHTNDRGAYEQYF. DNA for the CDR3: TGCGCCAGCAGCCATACAAACGACAGGGGGGCCTACGAGCAGTACTTC.

In DNA, the CDR3 is TGTGCCATCAGGGAGGGACAGGGATCCGGGAATGAGCAGTTCTTC. This translates into CAIREGQGSGNEQFF. V usage is TRBV10-3 and J usage is TRBJ2-1; 9 bases align to TRBD1. Germline-derived CDR1 and CDR2 are ENHRY and SYGVKD. The CDR3 has 15 residues. V lost 6 bases to trimming and J lost 7 bases; unmatched junction nucleotides: 10.

The chain joins TRBV20-1 to TRBJ2-7; D is possibly TRBD1 (5 bases). Trimming took off 3 bases at V and 2 bases at J, with 14 bases between the two ends. In germline, CDR1 is DFQATT, CDR2 SNEGSKA (reference sequence). The CDR3 spans 14 residues. The CDR3 nucleotides read TGCAGTGCTAGTGGGCCAGGGTCACCCTACGAGCAGTACTTC. This gives the protein CSASGPGSPYEQYF.

The chain uses TRBV28 and TRBJ2-7, with 7 bases fitting TRBD1. CDR1 and CDR2 from the germline V gene are MDHEN and SYDVKM. The V gene end was trimmed by 3 bases and the J gene end by 4 bases; junction bases not matched to a gene: 0. CDR3 length: 12 amino acids. The CDR3 sequence is CASSLGQYEQYF. CDR3 sequence (DNA): TGTGCCAGCAGTTTGGGACAGTACGAGCAGTACTTC.